The 8 T cell receptor beta chains reported below all come from one sample, sequenced in a study of blood T cell repertoires in COVID-19. Method: immunoSEQ multiplex PCR; TCRdb's copy keeps in-frame clones and lacks some. This sample has about 80,000 clones, with approximately 80% found just once. Sequenced input: peripheral blood. Source of these receptors: an older man with acute or convalescent COVID-19.

The rearrangement joins TRBV3-1 (or the pseudogene TRBV3-2) to TRBJ1-5, with a weak D call TRBD1 (5 bases). V was clipped by 2 bases and J by 8 bases, with 10 bases between them. The germline V gene encodes CDR1 LGHDT and CDR2 YNNKEL (reference sequence). CDR3 length: 13 residues. Here the CDR3 DNA reads TGTGCCAGCAGCCAAACGGCCAGGGAGCCCCAGCATTTT. Residues: CASSQTAREPQHF.

The chain links TRBV6-1 to TRBJ1-3; a weak D match, TRBD1 (5 bases). The germline gives CDR1 MNHNS, CDR2 SASEGT. The CDR3 is 17 residues long. Trimming removed 2 bases from V and 0 bases from J, with 14 bases in between. The CDR3 sequence is CASSERGGFGSGNTIYF. The CDR3, as DNA: TGTGCCAGCAGTGAACGTGGGGGGTTTGGCTCTGGAAACACCATATATTTT.

The chain couples TRBV19 to TRBJ2-1, with 7 nucleotides matching TRBD1. From germline, CDR1 is LNHDA and CDR2 SQIVND (reference sequence). J lost 9 bases, V lost 3 bases, and 11 bases had no gene match. The CDR3 consists of 15 residues. The CDR3 loop is CASSILRDRESEQFF. CDR3 nucleotides: TGTGCCAGTAGTATCCTTCGCGACAGGGAAAGTGAGCAGTTCTTC.

The rearrangement joins TRBV12-5 to TRBJ2-5; weak D call: TRBD1 (5 bases). CDR1 and CDR2 from the germline V gene are LGHNT and FRNRAP. The CDR3 loop spans 13 amino acids. V lost 3 bases to trimming and J lost 5 bases, with 10 bases between them. The CDR3 reads CASGLGVLETQYF. DNA of the CDR3: TGTGCTAGTGGTTTAGGGGTTCTTGAGACCCAGTACTTC.

CDR3 nucleotide sequence: TGTGCCAGCAGCCTCGGGACAGGGAACCAGCCCCAGCATTTT. Translated, it gives CASSLGTGNQPQHF. The chain uses TRBV7-8 and TRBJ1-5; 9 nucleotides line up with TRBD1. The CDR3 loop spans 14 amino acids. CDR1 and CDR2 (germline): SGHVS, FQNEAQ. J was trimmed by 7 bases and V by 5 bases; bases with no gene match: 6.

The J gene is TRBJ1-3, the V gene TRBV5-1, with D possibly TRBD1 on 5 matching bases. The CDR3 runs to 16 residues. The V end lost 3 bases, the J end lost 3 bases, and 16 bases lay between the germline ends. Germline CDR1 reads SGHRS; CDR2 reads YFSETQ. CDR3 in amino acids: CASSSDPGGVGNTIYF. The CDR3 DNA is TGCGCCAGCAGCTCGGACCCCGGGGGGGTTGGAAACACCATATATTTT.

The chain employs TRBV6-5 and TRBJ1-2; 7 nucleotides agree with TRBD1. This CDR3 has 14 amino acids. Germline lookup yields CDR1 MNHEY and CDR2 SVGAGI. Trimming cost V 5 bases and J 3 bases; bases outside gene matches: 6. CDR3 in DNA: TGTGCCAGCAGTCGAAGAGGGACAGACTATGGCTACACCTTC. It is translated as CASSRRGTDYGYTF.

There are a few counts of this clone. This sequence joins TRBV19 and TRBJ1-2, with 8 bases fitting TRBD1. This CDR3 is built from 15 residues. The J segment lost 3 bases and the V segment lost 4 bases, leaving 7 bases of the junction unmatched. Germline V lookup: CDR1 LNHDA, CDR2 SQIVND (reference sequence). The CDR3 region is CASSTGQGTDYGYTF. The DNA of the CDR3 is TGTGCCAGTAGTACAGGACAGGGAACGGACTATGGCTACACCTTC.